This T cell receptor (beta chain) came from a study of blood T cell repertoires in COVID-19. As for the study in general: Collection of acute and convalescent COVID-19 samples took place in the United States, Italy and Spain. The cDNA or gDNA used as material had been derived from T cells, B-cell-depleted T cells, or PBMCs.

As processed by the authors: Reference gene primer amplification yielded estimated nucleated cell counts. Data came from immunoSEQ multiplex PCR; TCRdb stores just in-frame clones and leaves some out. The DNA was the basis for D and trimming; V, J and clone size are from that table. The sample lists around 180,000 clones, roughly 70% occurring once. This receptor was obtained from a woman aged 80 or over with acute or convalescent COVID-19. Sample: peripheral blood.

The CDR3 nucleotides are TGTGCCAGCAGCCCCCTTGGGCAGACGGGACAGCCCCAGCATTTT. It encodes CASSPLGQTGQPQHF. The chain combines TRBV4-2 with TRBJ1-5; D is undetermined. Germline assignment: CDR1 LGHNA and CDR2 YNFKEQ. The CDR3 covers 15 residues. Trimming stripped 4 bases from V and 7 bases from J, with 17 bases between.